Listed below are T cell receptor beta chains from one sample, sequenced in a study of cytomegalovirus exposure and HLA in healthy donors. TCRdb's copy holds only in-frame clones and misses some; the assay was immunoSEQ multiplex PCR. The sample carries about 160,000 clones, about 88% recorded once. Sequencing used PBMCs. Every receptor here comes from a man aged 18 to 35 in good health and CMV-seropositive. Each CDR3 is given with its conserved first and last residue. Each record gives: J gene, clone size, D gene, V gene, CDR3 protein, CDR3 DNA. The D gene is left open where the match is weak. Rows may omit the clone size; those that give it use once, few, many or a size class.

j_gene: TRBJ2-7; abundance: NA; d_gene: NA; v_gene: TRBV9; CDR3aa: CASSVEPGYEQYF; CDR3nt: TGTGCCAGCAGCGTAGAACCAGGGTACGAGCAGTACTTC
j_gene: TRBJ1-5; abundance: once; d_gene: NA; v_gene: TRBV19; CDR3aa: CASSPGTGNNQPQHF; CDR3nt: TGTGCCAGTAGTCCGGGGACTGGGAACAATCAGCCCCAGCATTTT
j_gene: TRBJ2-3; abundance: NA; d_gene: TRBD1; v_gene: TRBV7-8; CDR3aa: CASISNRGQLTDTQYF; CDR3nt: TGTGCCAGCATCTCAAACAGGGGGCAACTAACAGATACGCAGTATTTT
j_gene: TRBJ2-6; abundance: NA; d_gene: TRBD2; v_gene: TRBV7-2; CDR3aa: CASGTTSGANGLTF; CDR3nt: TGTGCCAGCGGGACTACCTCTGGGGCCAACGGCCTGACTTTC
j_gene: TRBJ1-3; abundance: NA; d_gene: NA; v_gene: TRBV9; CDR3aa: CASSSEGLRSGNTIYF; CDR3nt: TGTGCCAGCAGCTCCGAGGGCTTACGCTCTGGAAACACCATATATTTT
j_gene: TRBJ2-5; abundance: NA; d_gene: TRBD2; v_gene: TRBV29-1; CDR3aa: CSVYDGGASETQYF; CDR3nt: TGCAGCGTTTACGACGGGGGGGCGTCAGAGACCCAGTACTTC
j_gene: TRBJ2-5; abundance: few; d_gene: NA; v_gene: TRBV5-1; CDR3aa: CASSFSVETQYF; CDR3nt: TGCGCCAGCAGCTTTTCGGTGGAGACCCAGTACTTC
j_gene: TRBJ1-2; abundance: NA; d_gene: TRBD1; v_gene: TRBV27; CDR3aa: CASRGTGGLNYGYTF; CDR3nt: TGTGCCAGCAGAGGGACAGGGGGTCTGAACTATGGCTACACCTTC
j_gene: TRBJ2-5; abundance: NA; d_gene: NA; v_gene: TRBV2; CDR3aa: CASRGGGAETQYF; CDR3nt: TGTGCCTCCCGCGGCGGCGGGGCGGAGACCCAGTACTTC
j_gene: TRBJ2-7; abundance: NA; d_gene: NA; v_gene: TRBV5-1; CDR3aa: CASSSGSYEQYF; CDR3nt: TGCGCCAGCAGCTCGGGGTCCTACGAGCAGTACTTC
j_gene: TRBJ2-3; abundance: NA; d_gene: NA; v_gene: TRBV30; CDR3aa: CAWSVGTGTDTQYF; CDR3nt: TGTGCCTGGAGTGTCGGGACTGGCACAGATACGCAGTATTTT
j_gene: TRBJ2-7; abundance: NA; d_gene: NA; v_gene: TRBV13; CDR3aa: CASSLESDEQYF; CDR3nt: TGTGCCAGCAGCTTAGAGTCGGACGAGCAGTACTTC
j_gene: TRBJ1-2; abundance: NA; d_gene: NA; v_gene: TRBV5-6; CDR3aa: CASSPGQPDYTF; CDR3nt: TGTGCCAGCAGCCCCGGACAGCCTGACTACACCTTC
j_gene: TRBJ2-3; abundance: NA; d_gene: TRBD2; v_gene: TRBV2; CDR3aa: CASRELAGGTADTQYF; CDR3nt: TGTGCCAGCAGGGAACTAGCGGGGGGGACGGCAGATACGCAGTATTTT
j_gene: TRBJ1-4; abundance: NA; d_gene: NA; v_gene: TRBV7-2; CDR3aa: CASSSQIATNEKLFF; CDR3nt: TGTGCCAGCAGCTCTCAAATAGCAACTAATGAAAAACTGTTTTTT
j_gene: TRBJ2-5; abundance: NA; d_gene: TRBD2; v_gene: TRBV6-6; CDR3aa: CASSPILAEEETQYF; CDR3nt: TGTGCCAGCAGTCCGATACTAGCGGAAGAAGAGACCCAGTACTTC
j_gene: TRBJ2-3; abundance: NA; d_gene: TRBD2; v_gene: TRBV19; CDR3aa: CASSPRTSGGTDTQYF; CDR3nt: TGTGCCAGTAGTCCAAGGACTAGCGGGGGAACAGATACGCAGTATTTT
j_gene: TRBJ2-7; abundance: NA; d_gene: NA; v_gene: TRBV28; CDR3aa: CASSRQNSYEQYF; CDR3nt: TGTGCCAGCAGTCGACAGAACTCCTACGAGCAGTACTTC
j_gene: TRBJ1-1; abundance: NA; d_gene: TRBD1; v_gene: TRBV5-1; CDR3aa: CASSPGTGNTEAFF; CDR3nt: TGCGCCAGCAGCCCCGGGACAGGGAACACTGAAGCTTTCTTT
j_gene: TRBJ1-4; abundance: NA; d_gene: NA; v_gene: TRBV4-3; CDR3aa: CASSQGPVTTGEGEKLFF; CDR3nt: TGCGCCAGCAGCCAAGGGCCTGTAACGACAGGCGAAGGGGAAAAACTGTTTTTT
j_gene: TRBJ1-1; abundance: NA; d_gene: NA; v_gene: TRBV19; CDR3aa: CASSVNKNTEAFF; CDR3nt: TGTGCCAGTAGTGTCAACAAGAACACTGAAGCTTTCTTT
j_gene: TRBJ2-5; abundance: NA; d_gene: NA; v_gene: TRBV21-1; CDR3aa: CATATTSQETQYF; CDR3nt: TGTGCCACCGCTACGACAAGCCAAGAGACCCAGTACTTC
j_gene: TRBJ1-5; abundance: NA; d_gene: TRBD1; v_gene: TRBV6-6; CDR3aa: CASSWDRGNQPQHF; CDR3nt: TGTGCCAGCAGTTGGGACAGGGGGAATCAGCCCCAGCATTTT
j_gene: TRBJ1-6; abundance: NA; d_gene: TRBD1; v_gene: TRBV18; CDR3aa: CASSPSQGNSPLHF; CDR3nt: TGTGCCAGCTCACCCTCACAGGGGAATTCACCCCTCCACTTT
j_gene: TRBJ2-1; abundance: NA; d_gene: TRBD1; v_gene: TRBV18; CDR3aa: CASSPLLRPGGYNEQFF; CDR3nt: TGTGCCAGCTCACCACTGCTCAGGCCAGGGGGCTACAATGAGCAGTTCTTC
j_gene: TRBJ1-4; abundance: NA; d_gene: NA; v_gene: TRBV6-5; CDR3aa: CASSPTDRLSEKLFF; CDR3nt: TGTGCCAGCAGTCCCACTGACAGGCTCTCTGAAAAACTGTTTTTT
j_gene: TRBJ2-6; abundance: NA; d_gene: TRBD1; v_gene: TRBV19; CDR3aa: CASSTLGQGSSGANGLTF; CDR3nt: TGTGCCAGTAGTACTTTGGGACAGGGGAGCTCTGGGGCCAACGGCCTGACTTTC
j_gene: TRBJ1-2; abundance: NA; d_gene: TRBD1; v_gene: TRBV6-5; CDR3aa: CASSLGSGGGYTF; CDR3nt: TGTGCCAGCAGTTTGGGTTCAGGGGGTGGCTACACCTTC
j_gene: TRBJ1-4; abundance: NA; d_gene: NA; v_gene: TRBV4-2; CDR3aa: CASSPLDGARGEKLFF; CDR3nt: TGTGCCAGCAGCCCGCTCGATGGGGCGCGGGGTGAAAAACTGTTTTTT
j_gene: TRBJ2-1; abundance: NA; d_gene: NA; v_gene: TRBV7-6; CDR3aa: CASSSGLEQFF; CDR3nt: TGTGCCAGCAGCTCGGGACTTGAGCAGTTCTTC
j_gene: TRBJ2-1; abundance: NA; d_gene: NA; v_gene: TRBV7-3; CDR3aa: CASSLGEGGAEQFF; CDR3nt: TGTGCCAGCAGCCTAGGAGAAGGGGGGGCTGAGCAGTTCTTC
j_gene: TRBJ1-1; abundance: few; d_gene: NA; v_gene: TRBV27; CDR3aa: CASRDEGASNTEAFF; CDR3nt: TGTGCCAGCAGGGACGAGGGCGCATCGAACACTGAAGCTTTCTTT
j_gene: TRBJ2-7; abundance: once; d_gene: TRBD1; v_gene: TRBV4-3; CDR3aa: CASSQDPGTEFGEQYF; CDR3nt: TGCGCCAGCAGCCAAGATCCCGGGACAGAATTCGGCGAGCAGTACTTC
j_gene: TRBJ1-2; abundance: NA; d_gene: NA; v_gene: TRBV5-1; CDR3aa: CASSPTPRDGYTF; CDR3nt: TGCGCCAGCAGCCCAACTCCTCGGGATGGCTACACCTTC
j_gene: TRBJ1-4; abundance: few; d_gene: NA; v_gene: TRBV5-1; CDR3aa: CASSLGPGSQELFF; CDR3nt: TGCGCCAGCAGCCTGGGTCCAGGGTCCCAGGAACTGTTTTTT
j_gene: TRBJ1-2; abundance: NA; d_gene: NA; v_gene: TRBV6-5; CDR3aa: CASSYSLWGGGYTF; CDR3nt: TGTGCCAGCAGTTACTCGCTATGGGGGGGCGGCTACACCTTC
j_gene: TRBJ2-2; abundance: NA; d_gene: NA; v_gene: TRBV7-9; CDR3aa: CASSLVGRWNTGELFF; CDR3nt: TGTGCCAGCAGCTTAGTCGGCAGGTGGAACACCGGGGAGCTGTTTTTT
j_gene: TRBJ2-7; abundance: once; d_gene: NA; v_gene: TRBV7-2; CDR3aa: CASSLTASYEQYF; CDR3nt: TGTGCCAGCAGCTTGACAGCTTCCTACGAGCAGTACTTC
j_gene: TRBJ2-2; abundance: once; d_gene: NA; v_gene: TRBV18; CDR3aa: CASSPRLDRTGTGELFF; CDR3nt: TGTGCCAGCTCACCACGGCTAGACAGGACGGGCACCGGGGAGCTGTTTTTT
j_gene: TRBJ1-1; abundance: NA; d_gene: TRBD1; v_gene: TRBV6-1; CDR3aa: CASSSTGEWTEAFF; CDR3nt: TGTGCCAGCAGTAGCACAGGGGAGTGGACTGAAGCTTTCTTT
j_gene: TRBJ1-1; abundance: NA; d_gene: NA; v_gene: TRBV5-1; CDR3aa: CASSQGHSNTEAFF; CDR3nt: TGCGCCAGCAGCCAGGGACACTCCAACACTGAAGCTTTCTTT
j_gene: TRBJ1-1; abundance: NA; d_gene: NA; v_gene: TRBV2; CDR3aa: CASKVPTGGGSLGAFF; CDR3nt: TGTGCCAGCAAGGTGCCTACCGGCGGCGGGAGCCTAGGAGCTTTCTTT
j_gene: TRBJ2-7; abundance: NA; d_gene: TRBD2; v_gene: TRBV10-3; CDR3aa: CASGTSGPYEQYF; CDR3nt: TGTGCCTCCGGGACTAGCGGACCCTACGAGCAGTACTTC
j_gene: TRBJ1-6; abundance: NA; d_gene: TRBD1; v_gene: TRBV6-6; CDR3aa: CASSADRGNNSPLHF; CDR3nt: TGTGCCAGCAGTGCTGACAGGGGGAATAATTCACCCCTCCACTTT
j_gene: TRBJ1-2; abundance: once; d_gene: NA; v_gene: TRBV29-1; CDR3aa: CSVPGFYGYTF; CDR3nt: TGCAGCGTTCCGGGGTTCTATGGCTACACCTTC
j_gene: TRBJ1-1; abundance: NA; d_gene: NA; v_gene: TRBV18; CDR3aa: CASSPLQGANTEAFF; CDR3nt: TGTGCCAGCTCACCACTACAGGGCGCGAACACTGAAGCTTTCTTT
j_gene: TRBJ2-4; abundance: NA; d_gene: NA; v_gene: TRBV5-6; CDR3aa: CASSLSKNSQYF; CDR3nt: TGTGCCAGCAGCTTGTCCAAAAACAGTCAGTACTTC
j_gene: TRBJ1-4; abundance: NA; d_gene: NA; v_gene: TRBV7-6; CDR3aa: CASSLDLRSRAGGEKLFF; CDR3nt: TGTGCCAGCAGCTTAGACCTTCGATCCCGTGCAGGTGGTGAAAAACTGTTTTTT
j_gene: TRBJ2-7; abundance: NA; d_gene: TRBD2; v_gene: TRBV6-5; CDR3aa: CASITQTSGAYEQYF; CDR3nt: TGTGCCAGCATCACTCAGACTAGCGGGGCATACGAGCAGTACTTC
j_gene: TRBJ2-5; abundance: NA; d_gene: TRBD1; v_gene: TRBV19; CDR3aa: CASSIVGTGGRETQYF; CDR3nt: TGTGCCAGTAGTATAGTCGGGACAGGGGGTAGGGAGACCCAGTACTTC
j_gene: TRBJ1-1; abundance: few; d_gene: TRBD1; v_gene: TRBV15; CDR3aa: CATSSPTGPTRAFF; CDR3nt: TGTGCCACCAGCAGCCCGACAGGGCCAACCAGGGCTTTCTTT
j_gene: TRBJ2-1; abundance: NA; d_gene: NA; v_gene: TRBV6-1; CDR3aa: CASSLVPGLHEQFF; CDR3nt: TGTGCCAGCAGCCTAGTCCCAGGGCTTCATGAGCAGTTCTTC
j_gene: TRBJ2-4; abundance: few; d_gene: TRBD2; v_gene: TRBV9; CDR3aa: CASSVASGGAGIQYF; CDR3nt: TGTGCCAGCAGCGTAGCAAGCGGGGGGGCCGGCATTCAGTACTTC
j_gene: TRBJ2-2; abundance: NA; d_gene: TRBD1; v_gene: TRBV4-1; CDR3aa: CASSAKRGTGEAGELFF; CDR3nt: TGCGCCAGCAGCGCAAAGAGGGGGACAGGGGAGGCCGGGGAGCTGTTTTTT
j_gene: TRBJ2-3; abundance: NA; d_gene: NA; v_gene: TRBV9; CDR3aa: CASSVDGSVGTDTQYF; CDR3nt: TGTGCCAGCAGCGTAGATGGGAGCGTGGGCACAGATACGCAGTATTTT